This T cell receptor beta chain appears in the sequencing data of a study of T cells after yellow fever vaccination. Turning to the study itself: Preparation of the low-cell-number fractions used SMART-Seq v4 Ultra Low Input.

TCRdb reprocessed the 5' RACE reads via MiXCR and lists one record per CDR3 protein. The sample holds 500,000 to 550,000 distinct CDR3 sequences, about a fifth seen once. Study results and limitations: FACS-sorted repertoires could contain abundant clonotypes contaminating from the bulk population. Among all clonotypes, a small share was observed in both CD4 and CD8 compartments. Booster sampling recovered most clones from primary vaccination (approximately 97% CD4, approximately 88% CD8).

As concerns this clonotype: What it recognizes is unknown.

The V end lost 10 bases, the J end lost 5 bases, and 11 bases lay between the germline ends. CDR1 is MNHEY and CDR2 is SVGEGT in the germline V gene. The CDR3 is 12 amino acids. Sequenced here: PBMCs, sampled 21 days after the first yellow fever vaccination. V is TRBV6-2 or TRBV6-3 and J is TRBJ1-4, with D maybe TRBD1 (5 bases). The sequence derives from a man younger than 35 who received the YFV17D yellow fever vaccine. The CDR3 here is CATNGGNEKLFF. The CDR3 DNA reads TGTGCCACGAACGGGGGAAATGAAAAACTGTTTTTT.